Here is one T cell receptor beta chain with its context. Its matching antigen is unknown. The data derive from a study of shared clonotypes between healthy human individuals. The study's findings and limits: When compared with the clonotypes that were shared by all four sorted-subset donors, the non-shared clonotypes turned out to have lower generation probabilities. Sequencing depth was a factor that was expected to affect clonotype sharing among donors.

V trimming: 7 bases; J trimming: 2 bases; junction bases outside the gene matches: 3. Germline V lookup: CDR1 SGHTA, CDR2 FQGNSA. This CDR3 is built from 14 residues. Assay execution proceeded at the deep level. Clones were read by immunoSEQ multiplex PCR, and TCRdb kept only the in-frame ones, dropping some. The sample carries about 2.3 million clones, just under 95% recorded once. The rearrangement joins TRBV7-2 to TRBJ2-1, with 9 nucleotides matching TRBD2. Input material: naive CD4+ T cells from PBMCs. Subset meaning: CD45RA+ positively selected. This TCR derives from a man aged 18-30 years in good health. Some clones in this sample may be carry-over from other donors' samples. The CDR3 region is CASKTSGAYNEQFF. In DNA form, the CDR3 reads TGTGCCAGCAAGACTAGCGGAGCCTACAATGAGCAGTTCTTC.